Listed below are T cell receptor beta chains from one sample, sequenced in a study of T cell responses to AZD1222 COVID-19 vaccine. The method was immunoSEQ multiplex PCR; TCRdb's version includes in-frame clones alone and lacks a portion of them. Of 170,000 or so clones detected, 80% to 95% appear once; the ten largest clones hold around 0.97%. The sample in question was peripheral blood, obtained 28 days after the second dose of the MenACWY control vaccine. The receptors here all came from an adult who received the MenACWY meningococcal vaccine as a control. The CDR3 runs from the conserved cysteine through the conserved F or W. The order of the fields is J gene, V gene, clone size, D gene, CDR3 protein, CDR3 DNA. A D gene is named only where the DNA matches it firmly. Clone size is given for some rows only: seen once, a few or many times, or a class if the clone is expanded.

>TRBJ2-2|TRBV29-1|-|-
CSAGPYTGELFF
TGCAGCGCTGGGCCCTACACCGGGGAGCTGTTTTTT
>TRBJ1-1|TRBV6-1|-|-
CASSERGMNTEAFF
TGTGCCAGCAGTGAAAGGGGGATGAACACTGAAGCTTTCTTT
>TRBJ2-3|TRBV6-5|-|TRBD2
CASWTSGGRDTQYF
TGTGCCAGCTGGACTAGCGGGGGGCGAGATACGCAGTATTTT
>TRBJ2-2|TRBV7-2|-|-
CASSSRTTNTGELFF
TGTGCCAGCAGCTCCCGAACGACGAACACCGGGGAGCTGTTTTTT
>TRBJ1-4|TRBV4-3|once|-
CASSQETLRKLFF
TGCGCCAGCAGCCAAGAGACCCTCCGGAAACTGTTTTTT
>TRBJ1-4|TRBV19|-|-
CASKPDTTNEKLFF
TGTGCCAGTAAGCCGGATACAACTAATGAAAAACTGTTTTTT
>TRBJ2-3|TRBV4-1|-|-
CASSQERAGDPDTQYF
TGCGCCAGCAGCCAAGAAAGGGCAGGGGACCCAGATACGCAGTATTTT
>TRBJ2-1|TRBV4-2|-|-
CASSQDWTNNEQFF
TGTGCCAGCAGCCAAGATTGGACCAACAATGAGCAGTTCTTC
>TRBJ1-6|TRBV21-1|-|-
CASSKGQGRSTHF
TGTGCCAGCAGCAAAGGCCAGGGAAGGTCAACCCACTTT
>TRBJ1-5|TRBV10-3|-|TRBD1
CAISDRAGNQPQHF
TGTGCCATCTCGGACAGGGCGGGAAATCAGCCCCAGCATTTT
>TRBJ2-3|TRBV19|-|TRBD1
CASSPGDRDLGTQYF
TGTGCCAGTAGTCCCGGCGACAGGGACCTCGGTACGCAGTATTTT
>TRBJ1-4|TRBV28|-|-
CASSNPGGSEKLFF
TGTGCCAGCAGCAACCCCGGGGGGAGTGAAAAACTGTTTTTT
>TRBJ2-2|TRBV9|-|-
CASSVGSDTGELFF
TGTGCCAGCAGCGTAGGATCGGACACCGGGGAGCTGTTTTTT
>TRBJ2-1|TRBV7-2|-|-
CASSFFGAGSYNEQFF
TGTGCCAGCAGCTTCTTTGGCGCCGGATCCTACAATGAGCAGTTCTTC
>TRBJ2-1|TRBV11-2|-|TRBD2
CASSLDRGGNNEQFF
TGTGCCAGCAGCTTAGATCGGGGGGGAAACAATGAGCAGTTCTTC
>TRBJ2-1|TRBV7-3|-|-
CASSPMRGEQFF
TGTGCCAGCAGCCCGATGCGTGGTGAGCAGTTCTTC
>TRBJ1-1|TRBV7-9|-|-
CASSVGPNTEAFF
TGTGCCAGCAGCGTGGGCCCTAACACTGAAGCTTTCTTT
>TRBJ1-2|TRBV6-5|-|-
CASSYSSGYYGYTF
TGTGCCAGCAGTTACTCGAGCGGATACTATGGCTACACCTTC
>TRBJ1-2|TRBV27|-|TRBD1
CASSPRTGGADGYTF
TGTGCCAGCAGTCCCCGGACAGGGGGCGCGGATGGCTACACCTTC
>TRBJ2-7|TRBV5-1|-|-
CASSLDGNYEQYF
TGCGCCAGCAGCTTGGACGGGAACTACGAGCAGTACTTC
>TRBJ1-3|TRBV10-3|-|TRBD1
CAISALGTGKNTIYF
TGTGCCATCAGTGCGTTGGGGACAGGGAAAAACACCATATATTTT
>TRBJ1-5|TRBV10-3|-|-
CAISESFLGDGNQPQHF
TGTGCCATCAGTGAGTCGTTCTTAGGGGACGGCAATCAGCCCCAGCATTTT
>TRBJ1-1|TRBV3-1/TRBV3-2|-|-
CASSPGKQGYTEAFF
TGTGCCAGCAGCCCAGGGAAACAGGGTTACACTGAAGCTTTCTTT
>TRBJ2-3|TRBV4-1|-|-
CASSQPEDTQYF
TGCGCCAGCAGCCAGCCGGAAGATACGCAGTATTTT
>TRBJ1-4|TRBV29-1|-|-
CSGLRGEEKLFF
TGCAGCGGCCTAAGGGGGGAGGAAAAACTGTTTTTT
>TRBJ1-2|TRBV2|-|-
CASIEGGPYGYTF
TGTGCCAGCATCGAGGGCGGACCCTATGGCTACACCTTC
>TRBJ1-3|TRBV5-1|-|TRBD1
CASGQGFGNTIYF
TGCGCCAGTGGACAGGGTTTTGGAAACACCATATATTTT
>TRBJ1-5|TRBV18|-|-
CASSPSGDRPQHF
TGTGCCAGCTCACCATCCGGTGATCGACCCCAGCATTTT